A single TCR beta chain is shown here with its context. This sample was included in a study of blood T cell repertoires in COVID-19. The wider study: Acute and convalescent COVID-19 specimens originated in the United States, Italy and Spain. Nucleic acid was either cDNA or gDNA, and it came from T cells, B-cell-depleted T cells, or PBMCs.

Per the authors' pipeline: Reference gene primer amplification yielded estimated nucleated cell counts. Here immunoSEQ multiplex PCR was the method, and the copy in TCRdb shows in-frame clones only, minus some. V and J calls plus clone size are reproduced from that table; the DNA served to infer D and trimming. The data hold 200,000 to 250,000 clones, with around 81% observed a single time. Germline assignment: CDR1 LNHDA and CDR2 SQIVND (reference sequence). Trimming removed 3 bases at V and 6 bases at J, with 15 bases between. The CDR3 contains 15 residues. The chain has TRBV19 and TRBJ1-5, with D uncertain. Sequences were obtained from peripheral blood. This TCR came from a woman aged 60-70 years with active or convalescent COVID-19. Here the CDR3 DNA reads TGTGCCAGTAGTATTGGGCAGGCCCAAGTTCAGCCCCAGCATTTT. Translation gives CASSIGQAQVQPQHF.